This T cell receptor beta chain was recovered during a study of response to subunit inactivated influenza vaccine. V was cut by 5 bases and J by 4 bases, with 12 bases left in between. The CDR3 has 13 amino acids. Germline V CDR1 and CDR2: SGHRS, YFSETQ. TCRdb fed the RT-PCR reads into MiXCR, producing one record per CDR3 protein. Altogether more than 450,000 distinct CDR3 sequences are present, 10% to 12% being singletons, with the ten largest covering about 11%. The same data also contributed to another study, on T cells expressing NK-cell markers. Per that paper: TCR beta cDNA was made by 5'RACE template switching with UMIs. Repertoires of TCR beta were obtained from T cells sorted as CD3+CD56+NKG2C+, CD3+CD56+NKG2C- and CD3+CD56-NKG2C+. There were seven HCMV-seropositive donors and one seronegative donor among the eight sequenced. Dominant NKG2C+ clonotypes accounted for roughly 1.0-7.0% of CD8+ T cells in six donors.

This sequence joins TRBV5-1 and TRBJ2-5; maybe TRBD1 (6 bases). The sample was PBMCs from blood, taken on the day of vaccination. This receptor was obtained from a middle-aged man who received an inactivated influenza vaccine. This CDR3 reads CASRTTGVETQYF. CDR3 coding DNA: TGCGCCAGCAGAACGACAGGCGTAGAGACCCAGTACTTC. Filled out from reference TRBV5-1 and TRBJ2-5, the complete variable domain reads KAGVTQTPRYLIKTRGQQVTLSCSPISGHRSVSWYQQTPGQGLQFLFEYFSETQRNKGNFPGRFSGRQFSNSRSEMNVSTLELGDSALYLCASRTTGVETQYFGPGTRLLVL.